These 9 T cell receptor beta chains were all obtained from the same sample, sequenced in a study of blood T cell repertoires in COVID-19 (dated by TCRdb to the early 2020s). Library preparation employed the immunoSEQ multiplex PCR assay. TCRdb took over this immuneACCESS table, retaining in-frame rearrangements with V and J assigned. Such tables are incomplete; in checked studies, under half of the missing clones stem from an unresolved V gene, and the remainder is unexplained. The sample table records tens of thousands of clones; around 79% of these occur just once. The ten largest clones represent 4.9% of the sample. What was sequenced was peripheral blood. Source of these receptors: a human donor in a cohort sampled during active COVID-19.

The chain carries TRBV3-1 (or the pseudogene TRBV3-2) and TRBJ2-7; 12 nucleotides match TRBD2. Germline assignment: CDR1 LGHDT and CDR2 YNNKEL (reference sequence). After removal of 3 bases from V and 3 bases from J, the junction contained 3 bases not matched to a gene. The CDR3 runs 15 residues. CDR3 sequence (DNA): TGTGCCAGCAGCCACTCTAGCGGGAGGGGCTACGAGCAGTACTTC. It yields the protein CASSHSSGRGYEQYF.

The rearrangement joins TRBV19 to TRBJ2-7; D may be TRBD2 (5 bases). The CDR3 spans 13 residues. V was cut by 5 bases and J by 2 bases, with 10 bases left in between. The V gene's germline CDR1 is LNHDA and CDR2 SQIVND (reference sequence). This CDR3 reads CASSPGTTYEQYF. CDR3 DNA sequence: TGTGCCAGTAGTCCGGGAACCACCTACGAGCAGTACTTC.

This clone appeared a single time. The chain carries TRBV19 and TRBJ2-6, with 10 bases identical to TRBD1. Losses at the gene ends were 8 bases for V and 4 bases for J; bases not matched to a gene: 5. The CDR3 has 15 residues. The germline V gene has CDR1 LNHDA and CDR2 SQIVND (reference sequence). CDR3 amino acids: CASGDRGSGANVLTF. CDR3 coding DNA: TGTGCCAGTGGGGACAGGGGATCAGGGGCCAACGTCCTGACTTTC.

The rearrangement links TRBV3-1 (or the pseudogene TRBV3-2) to TRBJ2-6; D is unclear. Germline lookup yields CDR1 LGHDT and CDR2 YNNKEL (reference sequence). CDR3 length equals 17 residues. Trimming cost V 4 bases and J 0 bases, with 13 bases left between them. The CDR3 coding sequence is TGTGCCAGCAGCCGGTACAGTCCAAACTCTGGGGCCAACGTCCTGACTTTC. This translates into CASSRYSPNSGANVLTF.

The gene calls are TRBV19 and TRBJ2-7; 9 bases match TRBD1. The CDR3 loop spans 14 amino acids. V shed 5 bases and J 6 bases; nucleotides not matched to a gene: 8. Germline assignment: CDR1 LNHDA and CDR2 SQIVND (reference sequence). CDR3 nucleotides: TGTGCCAGTAGTTACGGGACAGGGCATGGCGAGCAGTACTTC. Its translation is CASSYGTGHGEQYF.

The sample holds one count of this clone. This sequence joins TRBV28 and TRBJ2-7, with 9 positions matching TRBD2. V shed 6 bases, J shed 4 bases, and the junction held 7 bases outside the gene matches. Germline CDR1 is MDHEN and CDR2 is SYDVKM. The CDR3 contains 14 residues. This CDR3 is CASSKPGLAYEQYF. The CDR3 nucleotides are TGTGCCAGCAGCAAACCGGGACTAGCTTACGAGCAGTACTTC.

This rearrangement joins TRBV28 to TRBJ2-7; D may be TRBD1 (6 bases). The V gene's germline CDR1 is MDHEN and CDR2 SYDVKM. The length of the CDR3 is 14 residues. Trimming removed 6 bases at V and 9 bases at J, with 21 bases between. This chain's CDR3 is CASSLGTRADVQYF. The CDR3 DNA sequence: TGTGCCAGCAGCCTCGGGACACGGGCGGACGTGCAGTACTTC.

V and J are TRBV29-1 and TRBJ1-2, with 11 bases identical to TRBD1. The CDR3 totals 15 residues. CDR1 and CDR2 (germline): SQVTM, ANQGSEA. J was trimmed by 7 bases and V by 6 bases; bases with no gene match: 13. The CDR3 spells CSVTGTGGNSGGYTF. DNA of the CDR3: TGCAGCGTAACCGGGACAGGGGGGAATTCGGGTGGCTACACCTTC.

This clone was seen a few times. The chain uses TRBV29-1 and TRBJ1-2; 7 bases fit TRBD1. This CDR3 spans 12 amino acids. Losses at the gene ends were 5 bases for V and 4 bases for J; bases not matched to a gene: 4. Germline V gives CDR1 SQVTM, CDR2 ANQGSEA. The CDR3 region is CSVRDSLYGYTF. CDR3 DNA: TGCAGCGTTCGGGACAGCCTCTATGGCTACACCTTC.